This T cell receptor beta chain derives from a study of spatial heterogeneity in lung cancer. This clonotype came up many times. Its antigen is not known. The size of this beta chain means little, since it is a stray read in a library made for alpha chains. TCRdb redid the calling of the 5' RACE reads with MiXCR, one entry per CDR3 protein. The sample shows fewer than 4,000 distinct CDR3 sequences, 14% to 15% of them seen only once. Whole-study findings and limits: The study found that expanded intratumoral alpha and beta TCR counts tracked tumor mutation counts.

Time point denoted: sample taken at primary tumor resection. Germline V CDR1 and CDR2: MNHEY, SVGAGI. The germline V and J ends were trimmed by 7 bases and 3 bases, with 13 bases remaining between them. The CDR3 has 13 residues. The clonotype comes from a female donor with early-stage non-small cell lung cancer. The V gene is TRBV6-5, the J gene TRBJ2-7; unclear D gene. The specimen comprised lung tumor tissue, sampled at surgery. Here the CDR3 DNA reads TGTGCCAGCAAAAAGGGAAGGGTCTACGAGCAGTACTTC. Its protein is CASKKGRVYEQYF.